This section outlines one T cell receptor beta chain sequence together with its context. For recovered donors of Cohort 3, there were two negative PCRs, clearance, or symptom resolution. This sample was included in a study of blood T cell repertoires in COVID-19. About the study: Samples of COVID-19 (acute and convalescent) were obtained from the United States, Italy and Spain.

The germline V gene encodes CDR1 SNHLY and CDR2 FYNNEI. With 6 bases removed from V and 4 bases from J, the gap between germline ends came to 10 bases. The CDR3 extends over 13 amino acids. Original analysis: How many nucleated cells were present was estimated from reference gene primer amplification. Repertoires were generated with immunoSEQ multiplex PCR, while TCRdb's copy carries only in-frame clones and drops some. That table supplies the V and J calls and clone size; D and trimming were determined from the DNA. The sample includes about 180,000 clones, about 82% of them seen just once. J is TRBJ2-1 and V is TRBV2, with D perhaps matching TRBD1 (5 bases). The sequenced material came from PBMCs or T cells enriched from blood (not recorded which). The clonotype originates from a woman aged 30 to 39 who had recovered from COVID-19. For the CDR3, the DNA is TGTGCCAGCAGGGACACCGCGTACAATGAGCAGTTCTTC. The encoded protein is CASRDTAYNEQFF.